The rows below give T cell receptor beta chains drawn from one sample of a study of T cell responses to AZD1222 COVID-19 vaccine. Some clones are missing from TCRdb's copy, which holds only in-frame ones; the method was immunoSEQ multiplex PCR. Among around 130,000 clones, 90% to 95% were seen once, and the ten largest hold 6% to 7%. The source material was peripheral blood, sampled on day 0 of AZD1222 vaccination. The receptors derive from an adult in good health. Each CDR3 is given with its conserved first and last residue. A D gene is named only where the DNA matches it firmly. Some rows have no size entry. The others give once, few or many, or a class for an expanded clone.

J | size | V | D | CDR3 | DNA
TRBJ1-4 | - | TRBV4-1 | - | CASSQVGLTNEKLFF | TGCGCCAGCAGCCAAGTGGGGTTAACTAATGAAAAACTGTTTTTT
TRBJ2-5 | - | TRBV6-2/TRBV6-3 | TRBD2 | CASSWGLAGGGETQYF | TGTGCCAGCAGTTGGGGACTAGCGGGAGGGGGCGAGACCCAGTACTTC
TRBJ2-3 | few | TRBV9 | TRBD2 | CASSFSGVGTDTQYF | TGTGCCAGCAGCTTTAGCGGGGTTGGCACAGATACGCAGTATTTT
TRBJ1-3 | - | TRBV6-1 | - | CASSEGTKSSGNTIYF | TGTGCCAGCAGTGAGGGGACAAAGAGCTCTGGAAACACCATATATTTT
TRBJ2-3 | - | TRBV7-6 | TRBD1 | CASSSVVKTGASTDTQYF | TGTGCCAGCAGCTCAGTAGTTAAGACAGGGGCAAGCACAGATACGCAGTATTTT
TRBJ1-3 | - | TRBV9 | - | CASSPQGSGNTIYF | TGTGCCAGCAGCCCCCAGGGTTCTGGAAACACCATATATTTT
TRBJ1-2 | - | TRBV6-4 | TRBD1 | CASSDSSTGPNYGYTF | TGTGCCAGCAGTGACTCTTCGACAGGGCCAAACTATGGCTACACCTTC
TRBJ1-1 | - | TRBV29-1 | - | CSARTGVAEAFF | TGCAGCGCCAGGACCGGGGTGGCTGAAGCTTTCTTT
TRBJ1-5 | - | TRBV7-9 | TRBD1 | CASSSGTGIGAQHF | TGTGCCAGCAGTTCCGGGACAGGGATCGGGGCCCAGCATTTT
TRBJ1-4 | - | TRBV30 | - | CAWSVKGRNEKLFF | TGTGCCTGGAGTGTTAAAGGGAGGAATGAAAAACTGTTTTTT
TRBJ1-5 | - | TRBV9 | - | CASSVGDQPQHF | TGTGCCAGCAGCGTCGGGGATCAGCCCCAGCATTTT
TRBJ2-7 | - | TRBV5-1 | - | CASSLGPPVDDEQYF | TGCGCCAGCAGCTTGGGGCCCCCGGTGGATGACGAGCAGTACTTC
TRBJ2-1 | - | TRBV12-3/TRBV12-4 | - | CASTSDGGHEQFF | TGTGCCAGCACCAGTGACGGGGGCCATGAGCAGTTCTTC
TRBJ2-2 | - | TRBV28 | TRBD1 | CASSPAPGGDTGELFF | TGTGCCAGCAGTCCCGCTCCAGGGGGAGACACCGGGGAGCTGTTTTTT
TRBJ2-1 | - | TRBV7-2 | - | CASSSAWTTGIGEQFF | TGTGCCAGCAGCTCAGCTTGGACTACCGGGATCGGTGAGCAGTTCTTC
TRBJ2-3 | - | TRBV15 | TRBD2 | CATSRDPWTSGSRTDTQYF | TGTGCCACCAGCAGAGATCCCTGGACTAGCGGGAGTAGGACAGATACGCAGTATTTT
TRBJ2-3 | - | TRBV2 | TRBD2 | CASRGLAGERQKDTQYF | TGTGCCAGCCGTGGACTAGCGGGAGAACGACAGAAAGATACGCAGTATTTT
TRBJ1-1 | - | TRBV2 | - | CASSGEFLGEAFF | TGTGCCAGCAGTGGGGAGTTCCTTGGTGAAGCTTTCTTT